This T cell receptor (beta chain) was documented in a study of CD8+ T cells in alopecia areata listed by TCRdb under 2018. For context, the study as a whole: Treated patients were enrolled in an open-label pilot trial of oral tofacitinib at 5 to 10 mg twice daily for moderate-to-severe alopecia areata. Patients received tofacitinib for 6 to 18 months and were then followed off drug for 6 months to check for delayed response and recurrence. In treated patients, disease severity was measured using the SALT score, which gives the percentage of scalp surface area affected. To study T cell clonal expansion in alopecia areata, the researchers applied high-throughput TCRbeta sequencing to both the C3H/HeJ mouse model and human patients. Scalp tissue and sorted CD4+ and CD8+ peripheral blood T cells from patchy and totalis/universalis alopecia areata patients and from healthy controls were covered by human TCRbeta sequencing. Patients on tofacitinib were biopsied at baseline and after 4 and 24 weeks of treatment, and several of the patients also had a later scalp biopsy. Clonality in the scalp was compared among normal scalp (n=4), patchy alopecia areata scalp (n=8), and alopecia totalis/universalis scalp (n=8). RNA was extracted with the PAXgene miRNA kit for fixed scalp, the miRNeasy kit for PBMCs, and the RNeasy kit for mouse skin. TCRbeta CDR3 regions were amplified by immunoSEQ multiplex PCR using 35 Vbeta forward and 13 Jbeta reverse primers. Findings and caveats that apply to the study as a whole: With tofacitinib, both scalp clonality and the number of expanded CD8+ clones among the top 100 scalp clones went down significantly. Scalp TCR repertoire analysis is complicated because resident alphabeta T cells in normal human skin are also sequenced, whereas mouse skin is dominated by gammadelta T cells. TCR sequences shared between patients were less clear than in mice, possibly partly because of HLA diversity in the patient population. Because the treated cohort was small and had only one nonresponder, larger studies are needed to examine links between baseline CD8+ expansion and response. During tofacitinib treatment, many expanded lesional clones stuck around in both scalp and blood, and this persistence may partly explain why relapse happens after treatment is stopped. Compared with normal scalp, lesional scalp had higher clonality and more expanded CD8+ clones, particularly in alopecia totalis/universalis, a pattern that suggests antigenic drive.

Trimming costs V 3 bases and J 1 base, and their ends lie 10 bases apart. CDR1 SNHLY and CDR2 FYNNEI are derived from the germline V gene. Its CDR3 holds 15 amino acids, cysteine through phenylalanine. Solely the CDR3 DNA is kept, with 45 bases framed from the first base. Reading the label with the study, this specimen's treatment or condition is: oral pan-JAK inhibitor, 5-10 mg twice daily. Lesional scalp punch biopsies and peripheral blood were collected from alopecia areata patients. PBMCs were isolated by density centrifugation and stained for CD3, CD4 and CD8, and CD4+ and CD8+ T cells were sorted on a FACSAria. Remarks on this clone: Its antigen is currently not known. No base quality information exists; no much larger clone differs at one position.

Library preparation used the immunoSEQ multiplex PCR assay. RNA was extracted from all samples and reverse transcribed into cDNA, which served as template for TCR sequencing. SuperScript III was used to make first-strand cDNA, primed with a 2:1 mix of oligo-dT and random hexamers. A synthetic immune receptor repertoire was used to measure amplification bias, and any remaining bias was corrected computationally. The authors' pipeline ran thus. After raw reads were preprocessed to remove errors, the CDR3 was defined following IMGT conventions as running from the conserved cysteine to phenylalanine. Clonality was calculated as 1 minus Shannon entropy normalized by log2 of the number of productive unique TCRs. Whether scalp clones were CD4 or CD8 was inferred by matching scalp TCRbeta sequences against CD4 and CD8 repertoires sorted from blood. Drawn from immuneACCESS, this table holds only the in-frame rearrangements with V and J called that TCRdb kept. Clones are partly lost; checked studies trace under half to an unresolved V gene and leave the rest unexplained. The V and J calls and clone size were taken over from that table, and D and trimming were inferred from the DNA. The sample data list about 190,000 clones, and roughly 70% of these were observed just once. Roughly 1.3% of the sample is taken by the ten largest.

The clonotype was recovered from a human donor with alopecia areata. This specimen consisted of CD4+ T cells sorted from blood, obtained around week 50, from a patient treated with tofacitinib. Recombination joined TRBV2 with TRBJ2-4; no D segment can be confidently identified. This receptor carries the CDR3 CASSDNLPAKNIQYF. The nucleotide sequence is TGTGCCAGCAGTGACAACCTTCCGGCCAAAAACATTCAGTACTTC.